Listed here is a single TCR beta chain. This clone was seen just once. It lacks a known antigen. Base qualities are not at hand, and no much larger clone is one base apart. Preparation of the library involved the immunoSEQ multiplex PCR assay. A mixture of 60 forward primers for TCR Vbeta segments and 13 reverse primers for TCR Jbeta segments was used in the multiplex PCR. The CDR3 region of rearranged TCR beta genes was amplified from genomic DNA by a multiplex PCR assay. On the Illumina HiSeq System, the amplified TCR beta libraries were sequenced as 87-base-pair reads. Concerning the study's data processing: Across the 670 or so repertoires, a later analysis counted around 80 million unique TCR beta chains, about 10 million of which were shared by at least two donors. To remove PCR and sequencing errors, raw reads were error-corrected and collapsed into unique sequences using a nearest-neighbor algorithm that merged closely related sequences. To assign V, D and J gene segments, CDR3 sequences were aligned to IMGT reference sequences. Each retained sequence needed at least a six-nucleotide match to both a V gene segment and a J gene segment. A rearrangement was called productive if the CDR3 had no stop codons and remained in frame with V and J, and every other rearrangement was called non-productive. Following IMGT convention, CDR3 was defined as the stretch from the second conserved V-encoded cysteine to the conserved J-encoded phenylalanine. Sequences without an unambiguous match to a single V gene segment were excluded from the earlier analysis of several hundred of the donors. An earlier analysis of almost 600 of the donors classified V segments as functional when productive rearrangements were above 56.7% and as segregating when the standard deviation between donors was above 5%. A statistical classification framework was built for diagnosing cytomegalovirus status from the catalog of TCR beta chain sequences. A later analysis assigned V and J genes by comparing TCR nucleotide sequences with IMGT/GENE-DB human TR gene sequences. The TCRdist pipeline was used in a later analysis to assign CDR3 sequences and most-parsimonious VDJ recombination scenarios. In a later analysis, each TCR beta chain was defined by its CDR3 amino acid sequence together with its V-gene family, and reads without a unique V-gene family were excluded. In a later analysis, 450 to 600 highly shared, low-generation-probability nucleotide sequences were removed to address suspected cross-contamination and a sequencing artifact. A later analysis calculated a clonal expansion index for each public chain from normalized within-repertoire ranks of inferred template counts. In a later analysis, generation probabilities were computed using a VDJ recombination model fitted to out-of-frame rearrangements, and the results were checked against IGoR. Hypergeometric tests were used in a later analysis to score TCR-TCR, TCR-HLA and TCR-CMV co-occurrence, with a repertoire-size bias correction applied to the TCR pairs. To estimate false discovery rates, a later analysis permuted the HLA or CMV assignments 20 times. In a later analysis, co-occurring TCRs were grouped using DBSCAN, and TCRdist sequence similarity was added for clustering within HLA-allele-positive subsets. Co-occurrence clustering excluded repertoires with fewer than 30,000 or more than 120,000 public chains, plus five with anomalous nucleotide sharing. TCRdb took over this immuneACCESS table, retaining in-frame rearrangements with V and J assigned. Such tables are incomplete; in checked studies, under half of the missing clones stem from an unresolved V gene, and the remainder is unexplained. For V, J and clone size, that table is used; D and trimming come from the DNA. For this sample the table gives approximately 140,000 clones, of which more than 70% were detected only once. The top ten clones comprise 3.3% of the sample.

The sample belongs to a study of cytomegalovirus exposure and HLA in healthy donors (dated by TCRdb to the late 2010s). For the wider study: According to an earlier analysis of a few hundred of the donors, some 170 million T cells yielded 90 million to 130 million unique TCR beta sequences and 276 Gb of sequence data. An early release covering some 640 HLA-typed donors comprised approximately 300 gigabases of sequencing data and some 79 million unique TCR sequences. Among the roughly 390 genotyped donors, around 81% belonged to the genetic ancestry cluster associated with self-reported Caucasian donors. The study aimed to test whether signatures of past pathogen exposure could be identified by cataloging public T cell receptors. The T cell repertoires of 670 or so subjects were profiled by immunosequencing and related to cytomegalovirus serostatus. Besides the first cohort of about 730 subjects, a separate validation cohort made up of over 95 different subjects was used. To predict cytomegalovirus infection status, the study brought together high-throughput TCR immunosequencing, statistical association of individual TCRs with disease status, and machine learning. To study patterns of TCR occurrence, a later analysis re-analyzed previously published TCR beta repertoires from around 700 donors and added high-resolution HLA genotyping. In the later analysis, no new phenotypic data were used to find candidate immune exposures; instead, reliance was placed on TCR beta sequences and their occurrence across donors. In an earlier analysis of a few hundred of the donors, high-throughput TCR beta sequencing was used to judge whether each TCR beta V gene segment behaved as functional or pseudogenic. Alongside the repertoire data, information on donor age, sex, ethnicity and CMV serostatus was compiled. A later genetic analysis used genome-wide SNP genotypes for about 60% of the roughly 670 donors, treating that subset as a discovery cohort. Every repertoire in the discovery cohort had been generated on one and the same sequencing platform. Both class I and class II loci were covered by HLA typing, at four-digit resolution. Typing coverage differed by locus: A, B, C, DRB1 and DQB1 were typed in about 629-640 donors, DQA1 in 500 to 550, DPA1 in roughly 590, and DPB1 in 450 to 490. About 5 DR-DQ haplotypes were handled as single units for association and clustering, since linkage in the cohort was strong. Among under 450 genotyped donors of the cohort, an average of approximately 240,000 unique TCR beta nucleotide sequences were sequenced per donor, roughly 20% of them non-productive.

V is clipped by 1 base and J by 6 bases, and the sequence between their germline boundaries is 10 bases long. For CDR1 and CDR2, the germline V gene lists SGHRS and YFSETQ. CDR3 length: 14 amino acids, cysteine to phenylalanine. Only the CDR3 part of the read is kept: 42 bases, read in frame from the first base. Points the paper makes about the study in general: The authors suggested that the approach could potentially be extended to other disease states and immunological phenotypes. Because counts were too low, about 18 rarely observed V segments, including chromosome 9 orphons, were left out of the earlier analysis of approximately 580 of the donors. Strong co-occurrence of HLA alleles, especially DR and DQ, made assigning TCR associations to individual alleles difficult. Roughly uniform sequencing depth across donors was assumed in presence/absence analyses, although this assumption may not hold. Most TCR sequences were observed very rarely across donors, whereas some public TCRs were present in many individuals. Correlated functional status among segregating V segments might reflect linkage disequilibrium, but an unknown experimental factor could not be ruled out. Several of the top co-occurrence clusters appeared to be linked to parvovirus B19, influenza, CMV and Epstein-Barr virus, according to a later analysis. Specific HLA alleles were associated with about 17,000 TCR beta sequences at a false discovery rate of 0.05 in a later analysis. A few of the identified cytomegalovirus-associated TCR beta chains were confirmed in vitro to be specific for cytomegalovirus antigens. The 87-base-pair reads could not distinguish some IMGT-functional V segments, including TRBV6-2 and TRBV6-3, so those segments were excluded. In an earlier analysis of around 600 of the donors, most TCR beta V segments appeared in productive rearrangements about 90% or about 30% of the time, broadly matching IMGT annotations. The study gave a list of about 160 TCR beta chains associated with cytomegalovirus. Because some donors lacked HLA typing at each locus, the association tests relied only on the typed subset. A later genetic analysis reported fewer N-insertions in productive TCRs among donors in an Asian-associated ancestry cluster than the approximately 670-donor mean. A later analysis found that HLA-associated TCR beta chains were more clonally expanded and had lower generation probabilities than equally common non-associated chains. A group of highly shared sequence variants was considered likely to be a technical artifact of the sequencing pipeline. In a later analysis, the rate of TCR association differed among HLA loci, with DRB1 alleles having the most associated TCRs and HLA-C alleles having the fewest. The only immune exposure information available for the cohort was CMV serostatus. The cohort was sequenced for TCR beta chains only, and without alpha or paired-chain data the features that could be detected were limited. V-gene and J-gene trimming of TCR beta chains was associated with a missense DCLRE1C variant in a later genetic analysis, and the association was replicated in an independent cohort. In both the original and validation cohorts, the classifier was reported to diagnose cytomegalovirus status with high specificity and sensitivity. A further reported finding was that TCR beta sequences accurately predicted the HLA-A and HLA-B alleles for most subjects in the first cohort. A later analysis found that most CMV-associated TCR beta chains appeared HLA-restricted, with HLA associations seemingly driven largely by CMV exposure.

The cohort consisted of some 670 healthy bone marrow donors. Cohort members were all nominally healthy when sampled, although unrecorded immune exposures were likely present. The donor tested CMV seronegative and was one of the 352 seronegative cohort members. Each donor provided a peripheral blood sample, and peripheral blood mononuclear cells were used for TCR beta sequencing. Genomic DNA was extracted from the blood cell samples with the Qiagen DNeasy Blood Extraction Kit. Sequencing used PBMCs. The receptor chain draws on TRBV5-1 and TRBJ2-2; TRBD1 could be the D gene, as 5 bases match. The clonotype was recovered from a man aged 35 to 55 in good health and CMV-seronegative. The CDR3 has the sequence CASSLTDSPGELFF. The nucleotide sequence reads TGCGCCAGCAGCTTGACTGACAGCCCCGGGGAGCTGTTTTTT. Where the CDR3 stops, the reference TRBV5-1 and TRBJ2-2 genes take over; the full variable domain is KAGVTQTPRYLIKTRGQQVTLSCSPISGHRSVSWYQQTPGQGLQFLFEYFSETQRNKGNFPGRFSGRQFSNSRSEMNVSTLELGDSALYLCASSLTDSPGELFFGEGSRLTVL.